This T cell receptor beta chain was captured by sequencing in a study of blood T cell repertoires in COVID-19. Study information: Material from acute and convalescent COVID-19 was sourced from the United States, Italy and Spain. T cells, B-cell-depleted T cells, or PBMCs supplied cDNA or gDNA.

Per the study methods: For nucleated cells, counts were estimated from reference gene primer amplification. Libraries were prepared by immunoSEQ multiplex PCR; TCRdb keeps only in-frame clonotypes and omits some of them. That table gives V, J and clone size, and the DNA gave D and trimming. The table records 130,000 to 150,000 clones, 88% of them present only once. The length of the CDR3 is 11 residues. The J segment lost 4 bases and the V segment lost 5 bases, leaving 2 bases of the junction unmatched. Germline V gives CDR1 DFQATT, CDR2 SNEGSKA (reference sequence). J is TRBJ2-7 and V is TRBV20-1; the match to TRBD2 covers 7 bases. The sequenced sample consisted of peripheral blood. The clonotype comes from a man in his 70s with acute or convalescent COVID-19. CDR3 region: CSAGGGYEQYF. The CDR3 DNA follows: TGCAGTGCTGGGGGGGGGTACGAGCAGTACTTC.